This entry lists 28 T cell receptor beta chains sequenced from one sample in a study of PD-1 blockade in classical Hodgkin lymphoma. Libraries were prepared by immunoSEQ multiplex PCR; TCRdb keeps only in-frame clonotypes and omits some of them. The table includes 42,000 or so clones, 70% to 90% detected once. Exposure to brentuximab vedotin varied, and each patient had relapsed following autologous stem cell transplantation. Source: peripheral blood mononuclear cells (PBMCs), taken before the second cycle of nivolumab. The receptors originated from a human donor with classical Hodgkin lymphoma.

This clone has just one count. The chain joins TRBV9 to TRBJ2-4; 15 positions match TRBD2. The germline CDR1 and CDR2 sequences are SGDLS and YYNGEE. V trimming: 3 bases; J trimming: 4 bases; junction bases outside the gene matches: 5. The CDR3 runs 17 residues. The CDR3 is CASSAPGLAGGKNIQYF. CDR3 in DNA: TGTGCCAGCAGCGCCCCTGGACTAGCGGGGGGGAAAAACATTCAGTACTTC. Looking up the rest from reference TRBV9 and TRBJ2-4 gives the full variable domain: DSGVTQTPKHLITATGQRVTLRCSPRSGDLSVYWYQQSLDQGLQFLIQYYNGEERAKGNILERFSAQQFPDLHSELNLSSLELGDSALYFCASSAPGLAGGKNIQYFGAGTRLSVL.

The chain uses TRBV19 and TRBJ2-7; unclear D gene. V lost 1 base, J lost 0 bases, and 7 bases lay in between. This CDR3 has 14 amino acids. Germline lookup yields CDR1 LNHDA and CDR2 SQIVND (reference sequence). CDR3 protein: CASSIARSSYEQYF. The DNA for the CDR3 is TGTGCCAGTAGTATAGCCCGTTCCTCCTACGAGCAGTACTTC. Combining the CDR3 with reference TRBV19 and TRBJ2-7 gives the whole variable domain DGGITQSPKYLFRKEGQNVTLSCEQNLNHDAMYWYRQDPGQGLRLIYYSQIVNDFQKGDIAEGYSVSREKKESFPLTVTSAQKNPTAFYLCASSIARSSYEQYFGPGTRLTVT.

The rearrangement links TRBV7-3 to TRBJ2-1; 11 bases are a match to TRBD2. V gave up 3 bases and J gave up 7 bases; unmatched junction bases: 2. Germline assignment: CDR1 SGHTA and CDR2 FQGTGA. The CDR3 extends over 14 amino acids. The CDR3 DNA reads TGTGCCAGCAGCTTTTCTAGCGGGGGGAATGAGCAGTTCTTC. Translating gives CASSFSSGGNEQFF.

The V and J genes are TRBV6-6 and TRBJ2-2; 8 bases align to TRBD1. Germline V gene data show CDR1 as MNHNY and CDR2 as SVGAGI (reference sequence). The CDR3 has 16 amino acids. Trimming took 0 bases from V and 4 from J; bases not matched to a gene: 4. CDR3 sequence: CASSYSGGQVTGELFF. As DNA, the CDR3 is TGTGCCAGCAGTTACTCGGGGGGACAGGTCACCGGGGAGCTGTTTTTT.

The chain links TRBV7-9 to TRBJ1-6; no firm D call. V lost 1 base, J lost 7 bases, and 5 bases lay in between. The V gene's germline CDR1 is SEHNR and CDR2 FQNEAQ (reference sequence). There are 13 residues in the CDR3. DNA of the CDR3: TGTGCCAGCAGCTTAGGTTCGAATTCACCCCTCCACTTT. The encoded protein is CASSLGSNSPLHF.

The chain combines TRBV19 with TRBJ1-1; D may be TRBD1 (5 bases). V lost 3 bases, J lost 4 bases, and 15 bases lay in between. Germline V gene lookup returns CDR1 LNHDA and CDR2 SQIVND (reference sequence). CDR3 length equals 15 residues. Here the CDR3 DNA reads TGTGCCAGTAGTATTTTTTGGGGTCAGGGCACTGAAGCTTTCTTT. This gives the protein CASSIFWGQGTEAFF.

J is TRBJ2-7 and V is TRBV14, with TRBD2 identical over 9 bases. Germline V gene lookup returns CDR1 SGHDN and CDR2 FVKESK. The trim removed 1 base at V and 3 bases at J, leaving 16 bases unmatched. The CDR3 has 19 amino acids. CDR3 nucleotides: TGTGCCAGCAGCCAAGTCCGGGCCCTCATAGCGGGAGAGGTCTACGAGCAGTACTTC. Translating gives CASSQVRALIAGEVYEQYF.

The rearrangement links TRBV19 to TRBJ1-4, with TRBD1 identical over 9 bases. Germline V gene data show CDR1 as LNHDA and CDR2 as SQIVND (reference sequence). The CDR3 has 13 amino acids. Trimming cost V 3 bases and J 10 bases; bases outside gene matches: 3. CDR3 in amino acids: CASSMGQGGKLFF. The CDR3 region has the DNA TGTGCCAGTAGTATGGGACAGGGAGGAAAACTGTTTTTT. Full variable domain (remainder filled in from reference TRBV19 and TRBJ1-4): DGGITQSPKYLFRKEGQNVTLSCEQNLNHDAMYWYRQDPGQGLRLIYYSQIVNDFQKGDIAEGYSVSREKKESFPLTVTSAQKNPTAFYLCASSMGQGGKLFFGSGTQLSVL.

This clone has only a few counts. The chain carries TRBV2 and TRBJ1-1, with D uncertain. The CDR3 loop spans 11 amino acids. Germline lookup yields CDR1 SNHLY and CDR2 FYNNEI. V was trimmed by 6 bases and J by 4 bases, leaving 6 bases between them. CDR3: CASREGTEAFF. CDR3 DNA: TGTGCCAGCAGGGAGGGCACTGAAGCTTTCTTT.

This sequence joins TRBV6-1 and TRBJ2-1; TRBD2 is a possible D gene (5 bases). CDR1 is MNHNS, CDR2 SASEGT, per germline. The CDR3 loop spans 14 amino acids. With 2 bases removed from V and 9 bases from J, the gap between germline ends came to 14 bases. The CDR3 bases are TGTGCCAGCAGTGAATGGGCTAGCCTTCCTGAGCAGTTCTTC. Its translation is CASSEWASLPEQFF.

The chain carries TRBV2 and TRBJ1-2; 7 nucleotides align to TRBD1. The CDR3 consists of 13 residues. CDR1 is SNHLY and CDR2 is FYNNEI in the germline V gene. With V trimmed by 7 bases and J by 2 bases, 4 bases remained unmatched. CDR3 sequence: CASTRDSNYGYTF. The DNA for the CDR3 is TGTGCCAGCACTAGGGACAGCAACTATGGCTACACCTTC.

J is TRBJ1-1 and V is TRBV7-2; no definite D call. Germline values: CDR1 SGHTA, CDR2 FQGNSA. V lost 8 bases and J 0 bases, leaving 10 bases between the germline ends. This CDR3 is built from 13 residues. The CDR3 loop is CASGLTVNTEAFF. Written as DNA, the CDR3 is TGTGCCAGCGGCCTAACAGTGAACACTGAAGCTTTCTTT.

This rearrangement joins TRBV9 to TRBJ1-4, with 10 nucleotides matching TRBD1. V lost 4 bases, J lost 6 bases, and 12 bases stayed unmatched. Germline CDR1 is SGDLS and CDR2 is YYNGEE. CDR3 length: 17 residues. CDR3 in amino acids: CASSPTPGDRGDEKLFF. CDR3 nucleotide sequence: TGTGCCAGCAGCCCAACCCCGGGGGACAGGGGTGATGAAAAACTGTTTTTT.

This clone is a singleton in its sample. The chain combines TRBV14 with TRBJ1-1; 8 nucleotides agree with TRBD1. J lost 1 base, V lost 8 bases, and 12 bases had no gene match. The CDR3 spans 16 residues. Germline CDR1 is SGHDN and CDR2 is FVKESK. CDR3 DNA sequence: TGTGCCAGCGGAGGAACTGACAGGGGACGGAACACTGAAGCTTTCTTT. Its protein is CASGGTDRGRNTEAFF. The whole variable domain, remainder taken from reference TRBV14 and TRBJ1-1, is EAGVTQFPSHSVIEKGQTVTLRCDPISGHDNLYWYRRVMGKEIKFLLHFVKESKQDESGMPNNRFLAERTGGTYSTLKVQPAELEDSGVYFCASGGTDRGRNTEAFFGQGTRLTVV.

V is TRBV28 and J is TRBJ2-2, with 8 bases matching TRBD1. Trimming removed 3 bases from V and 5 bases from J; junction bases left unmatched: 2. The CDR3 is 14 amino acids. The germline V gene has CDR1 MDHEN and CDR2 SYDVKM. CDR3 residues: CASSFQGATGELFF. The CDR3 bases are TGTGCCAGCAGTTTCCAGGGGGCAACCGGGGAGCTGTTTTTT.

This chain connects TRBV7-2 to TRBJ1-5; D is uncertain. Trimming took 1 base from V and 3 from J, leaving 1 base between them. The CDR3 is 12 residues long. Per the germline V gene, CDR1 is SGHTA and CDR2 is FQGNSA. CDR3 amino acids: CASSLDNQPQHF. For the CDR3, the DNA is TGTGCCAGCAGCTTAGACAATCAGCCCCAGCATTTT.

The chain uses TRBV27 and TRBJ2-7; D perhaps matches TRBD1 (6 bases). Between the trimmed V and J ends, which lost 5 bases and 6 bases, there was a span of 17 bases. Germline lookup yields CDR1 MNHEY and CDR2 SMNVEV (reference sequence). CDR3 length: 14 amino acids. CDR3 amino acids: CASSPTQGTGEQYF. The CDR3 region has the DNA TGTGCCAGCAGTCCGACGCAGGGGACGGGCGAGCAGTACTTC.

The CDR3 loop reads CASRFRVGASTDTQYF. In DNA, the CDR3 is TGTGCCAGCAGGTTTAGGGTGGGGGCGAGCACAGATACGCAGTATTTT. V is TRBV7-2 and J is TRBJ2-3; possible D gene TRBD1, 6 bases. The V end lost 6 bases, the J end lost 0 bases, and 16 bases lay between the germline ends. The CDR3 loop spans 16 amino acids. Germline V CDR1 and CDR2: SGHTA, FQGNSA. The full variable domain, its missing parts supplied by reference TRBV7-2 and TRBJ2-3, is GAGVSQSPSNKVTEKGKDVELRCDPISGHTALYWYRQSLGQGLEFLIYFQGNSAPDKSGLPSDRFSAERTGGSVSTLTIQRTQQEDSAVYLCASRFRVGASTDTQYFGPGTRLTVL.

CDR3 in amino acids: CASSDQGRGEKLFF. The CDR3 DNA is TGTGCCAGTAGTGACCAGGGGAGAGGCGAAAAACTGTTTTTT. The rearrangement joins TRBV19 to TRBJ1-4, with D possibly TRBD1 on 6 matching bases. This CDR3 contains 14 residues. Germline V gene lookup returns CDR1 LNHDA and CDR2 SQIVND (reference sequence). Trimming shortened V by 5 bases and J by 8 bases, and 15 bases separated the two germline ends.

V usage is TRBV6-5 and J usage is TRBJ1-5; possible D gene TRBD1, 6 bases. The CDR3 contains 15 residues. V shed 2 bases and J shed 6 bases, with 14 bases lying between them. CDR1 is MNHEY, CDR2 SVGAGI, per germline. CDR3 DNA sequence: TGTGCCAGCAGTTACAATGGGGGCTTGGGTCAGCCCCAGCATTTT. This gives the protein CASSYNGGLGQPQHF.

This clone has just one count. V gene TRBV7-9 combines with J gene TRBJ2-1; D unresolved. The germline CDR1 and CDR2 sequences are SEHNR and FQNEAQ (reference sequence). The CDR3 is 12 residues long. Trimming removed 4 bases from V and 8 bases from J, with 9 bases in between. The CDR3 loop is CASSSAYDEQFF. Written as DNA, the CDR3 is TGTGCCAGCAGCTCCGCATACGATGAGCAGTTCTTC.

The chain joins TRBV5-4 to TRBJ2-4; D may correspond to TRBD1 or TRBD2 (5 bases each). Germline V gene sequence: CDR1 SGHNT, CDR2 YYREEE (reference sequence). With 0 bases removed from V and 0 bases from J, the gap between germline ends came to 10 bases. CDR3 length: 16 residues. In DNA form, the CDR3 reads TGTGCCAGCAGCTTGGGAGGGGAGCTAGCCAAAAACATTCAGTACTTC. Translated, it gives CASSLGGELAKNIQYF.

The chain combines TRBV2 with TRBJ2-4; TRBD1 matches 7 bases. The CDR3 spans 15 residues. Germline assignment: CDR1 SNHLY and CDR2 FYNNEI. J lost 1 base, V lost 3 bases, and 3 bases had no gene match. The DNA for the CDR3 is TGTGCCAGCAGTGAGGGACAGTCGGCCAAAAACATTCAGTACTTC. It translates to CASSEGQSAKNIQYF.

This clone appeared a single time. The chain joins TRBV10-3 to TRBJ1-3, with D possibly matching TRBD1 (5 bases). Looked up from germline, CDR1 is ENHRY and CDR2 is SYGVKD. The CDR3 is made up of 15 amino acids. V lost 2 bases to trimming and J lost 4 bases, with 12 bases between them. The CDR3 DNA reads TGTGCCATCAGTGAGGGGACCTTGGGAGGAAACACCATATATTTT. Protein product: CAISEGTLGGNTIYF.

This clone was observed a single time. The DNA of the CDR3 is TGTGCCAGTAGTATAGCGGCTAGCGGGGGGGAGACCCAGTACTTC. It specifies CASSIAASGGETQYF. V is TRBV19 and J is TRBJ2-5; 11 bases are a match to TRBD2. Losses at the gene ends were 1 base for V and 5 bases for J; bases not matched to a gene: 3. There are 15 residues in the CDR3. The germline gives CDR1 LNHDA, CDR2 SQIVND (reference sequence).

The chain recombines TRBV9 with TRBJ2-5; D possibly uses TRBD1 or TRBD2 (6 bases each). This CDR3 has 14 residues. Germline V gives CDR1 SGDLS, CDR2 YYNGEE. Trimming cost V 4 bases and J 4 bases, with 14 bases left between them. The CDR3 is CASSPPGARETQYF. The CDR3 nucleotides are TGTGCCAGCAGCCCCCCGGGGGCTCGAGAGACCCAGTACTTC. The full variable domain, in which reference TRBV9 and TRBJ2-5 provide the parts outside the CDR3, is DSGVTQTPKHLITATGQRVTLRCSPRSGDLSVYWYQQSLDQGLQFLIQYYNGEERAKGNILERFSAQQFPDLHSELNLSSLELGDSALYFCASSPPGARETQYFGPGTRLLVL.

The rearrangement joins TRBV5-8 to TRBJ2-1; 13 positions match TRBD2. The CDR3 runs to 18 residues. J lost 2 bases, V lost 5 bases, and 10 bases had no gene match. The germline gives CDR1 SGHTS, CDR2 YDEGEE. The CDR3 sequence is CASRRTSGSIRAYNEQFF. The CDR3 region has the DNA TGTGCCAGCAGACGGACTAGCGGGAGTATACGCGCCTACAATGAGCAGTTCTTC.

CDR3 in amino acids: CASSLFGGGTEAFF. CDR3 nucleotides: TGTGCCAGCAGTTTATTCGGGGGAGGCACTGAAGCTTTCTTT. The rearrangement uses TRBV28 and TRBJ1-1, with D tentatively TRBD1 (5 bases). This CDR3 region has 14 residues. Germline V gene sequence: CDR1 MDHEN, CDR2 SYDVKM. Trimming cost V 1 base and J 4 bases, with 10 bases left between them.